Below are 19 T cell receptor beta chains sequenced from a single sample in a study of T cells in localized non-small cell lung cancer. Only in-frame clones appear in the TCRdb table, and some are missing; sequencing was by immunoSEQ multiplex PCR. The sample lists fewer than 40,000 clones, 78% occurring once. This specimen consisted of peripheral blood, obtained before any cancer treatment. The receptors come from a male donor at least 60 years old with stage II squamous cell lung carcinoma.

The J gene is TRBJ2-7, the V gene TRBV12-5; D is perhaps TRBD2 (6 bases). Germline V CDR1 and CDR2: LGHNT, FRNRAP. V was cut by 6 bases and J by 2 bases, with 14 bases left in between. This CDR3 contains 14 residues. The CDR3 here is CASGPGTLTYEQYF. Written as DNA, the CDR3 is TGTGCTAGTGGGCCCGGGACTCTCACCTACGAGCAGTACTTC.

As DNA, the CDR3 is TGTGCCAGCAGCTGGAAGACAGACTACGAGCAGTACTTC. Translating it yields CASSWKTDYEQYF. This chain links TRBV5-5 with TRBJ2-7; a weak D match, TRBD1 (5 bases). Germline V gene data show CDR1 as SGHKS and CDR2 as YYEKEE (reference sequence). The CDR3 spans 13 residues. V lost 3 bases and J 3 bases, leaving 10 bases between the germline ends.

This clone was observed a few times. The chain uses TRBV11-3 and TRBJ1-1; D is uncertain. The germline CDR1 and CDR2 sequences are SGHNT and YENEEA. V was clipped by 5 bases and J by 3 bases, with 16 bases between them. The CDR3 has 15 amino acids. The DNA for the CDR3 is TGTGCCAGCAGCAATCGGATAGGGAGGGACACTGAAGCTTTCTTT. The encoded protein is CASSNRIGRDTEAFF.

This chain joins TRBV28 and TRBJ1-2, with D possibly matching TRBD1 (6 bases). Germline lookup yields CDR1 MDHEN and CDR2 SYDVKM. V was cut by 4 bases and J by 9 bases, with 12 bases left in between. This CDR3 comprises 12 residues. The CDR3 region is CASSYTGSSYTF. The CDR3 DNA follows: TGTGCCAGCAGTTATACAGGGTCGAGCTACACCTTC.

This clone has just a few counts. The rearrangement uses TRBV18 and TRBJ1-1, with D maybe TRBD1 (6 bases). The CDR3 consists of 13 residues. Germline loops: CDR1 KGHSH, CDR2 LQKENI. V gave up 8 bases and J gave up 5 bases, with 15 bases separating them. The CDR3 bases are TGTGCCAGCGCCCAGGGGATATGGACTGAAGCTTTCTTT. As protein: CASAQGIWTEAFF.

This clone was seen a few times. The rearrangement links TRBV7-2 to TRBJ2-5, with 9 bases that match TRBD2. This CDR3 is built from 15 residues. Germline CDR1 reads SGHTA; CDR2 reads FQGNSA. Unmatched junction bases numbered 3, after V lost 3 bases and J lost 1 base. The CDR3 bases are TGTGCCAGCAGCTTTCTAGCGGGATCCCAAGAGACCCAGTACTTC. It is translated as CASSFLAGSQETQYF.

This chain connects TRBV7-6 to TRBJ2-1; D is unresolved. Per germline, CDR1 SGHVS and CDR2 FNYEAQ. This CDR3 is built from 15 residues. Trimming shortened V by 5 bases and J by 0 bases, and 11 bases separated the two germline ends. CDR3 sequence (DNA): TGTGCCAGCAGCCCAGACATTAGCTCCTACAATGAGCAGTTCTTC. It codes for CASSPDISSYNEQFF.

CDR3 region: CASSLVGQPQHF. DNA for the CDR3: TGTGCCAGTAGTTTAGTAGGTCAGCCCCAGCATTTT. The gene calls are TRBV19 and TRBJ1-5; D uncertain. CDR3 length: 12 residues. V dropped 5 bases and J dropped 6 bases, with 8 bases sitting between them. CDR1 and CDR2 from the germline V gene are LNHDA and SQIVND (reference sequence).

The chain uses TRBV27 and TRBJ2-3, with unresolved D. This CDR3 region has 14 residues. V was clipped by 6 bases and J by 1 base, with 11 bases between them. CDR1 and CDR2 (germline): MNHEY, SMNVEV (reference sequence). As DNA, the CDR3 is TGTGCCAGCAGGCCCTCAGAGGGCACAGATACGCAGTATTTT. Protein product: CASRPSEGTDTQYF.

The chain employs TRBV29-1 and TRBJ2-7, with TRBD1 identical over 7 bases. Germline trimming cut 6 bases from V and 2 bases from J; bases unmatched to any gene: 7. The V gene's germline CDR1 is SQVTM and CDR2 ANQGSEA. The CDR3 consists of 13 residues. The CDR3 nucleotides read TGCAGCGTCGGTGGACAGGCCGCCTACGAGCAGTACTTC. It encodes CSVGGQAAYEQYF.

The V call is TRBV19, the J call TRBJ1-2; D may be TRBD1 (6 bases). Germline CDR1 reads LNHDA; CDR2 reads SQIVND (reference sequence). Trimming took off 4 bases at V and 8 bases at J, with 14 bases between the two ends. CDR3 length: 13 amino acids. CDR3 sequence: CASSTGAKQGYTF. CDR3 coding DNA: TGTGCCAGTAGTACAGGGGCAAAGCAAGGCTACACCTTC.

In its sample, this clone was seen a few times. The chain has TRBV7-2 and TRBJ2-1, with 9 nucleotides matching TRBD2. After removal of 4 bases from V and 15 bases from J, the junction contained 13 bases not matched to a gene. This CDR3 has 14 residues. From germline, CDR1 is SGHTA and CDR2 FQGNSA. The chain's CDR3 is CASSSTGTSILGFF. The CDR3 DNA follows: TGTGCCAGCAGCTCCACCGGGACTAGCATTCTAGGGTTCTTC. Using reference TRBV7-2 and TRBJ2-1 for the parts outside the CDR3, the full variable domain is GAGVSQSPSNKVTEKGKDVELRCDPISGHTALYWYRQSLGQGLEFLIYFQGNSAPDKSGLPSDRFSAERTGGSVSTLTIQRTQQEDSAVYLCASSSTGTSILGFFGPGTRLTVL.

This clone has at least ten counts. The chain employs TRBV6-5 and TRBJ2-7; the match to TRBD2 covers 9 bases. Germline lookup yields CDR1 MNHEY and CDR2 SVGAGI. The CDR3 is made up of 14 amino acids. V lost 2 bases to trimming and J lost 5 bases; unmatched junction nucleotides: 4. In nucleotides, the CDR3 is TGTGCCAGCAGTTACGGCGGGAGGGCCCACGAGCAGTACTTC. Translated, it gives CASSYGGRAHEQYF.

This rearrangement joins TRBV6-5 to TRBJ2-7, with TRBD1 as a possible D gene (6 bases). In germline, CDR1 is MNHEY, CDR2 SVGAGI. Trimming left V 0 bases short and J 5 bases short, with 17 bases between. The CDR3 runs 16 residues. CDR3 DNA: TGTGCCAGCAGTTACTCGAGGAACAGGGCCGGTAACGAGCAGTACTTC. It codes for CASSYSRNRAGNEQYF.

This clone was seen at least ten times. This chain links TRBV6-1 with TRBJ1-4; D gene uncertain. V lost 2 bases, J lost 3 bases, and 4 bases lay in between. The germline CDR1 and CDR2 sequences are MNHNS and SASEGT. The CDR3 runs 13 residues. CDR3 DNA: TGTGCCAGCAGTGAACGTGCTAATGAAAAACTGTTTTTT. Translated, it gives CASSERANEKLFF.

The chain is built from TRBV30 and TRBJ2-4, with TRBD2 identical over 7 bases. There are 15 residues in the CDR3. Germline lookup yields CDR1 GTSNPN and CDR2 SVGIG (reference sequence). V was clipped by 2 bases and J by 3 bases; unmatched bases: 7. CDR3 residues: CAWSSGNGGKNIQYF. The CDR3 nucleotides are TGTGCCTGGAGTAGCGGGAACGGTGGCAAAAACATTCAGTACTTC.

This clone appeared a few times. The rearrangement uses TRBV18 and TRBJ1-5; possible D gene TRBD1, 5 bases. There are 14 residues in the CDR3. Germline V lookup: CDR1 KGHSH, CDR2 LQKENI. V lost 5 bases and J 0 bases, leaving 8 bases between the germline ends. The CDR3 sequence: CASSLTDSNQPQHF. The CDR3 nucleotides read TGTGCCAGCTCATTGACAGATAGCAATCAGCCCCAGCATTTT. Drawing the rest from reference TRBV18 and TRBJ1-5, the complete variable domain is NAGVMQNPRHLVRRRGQEARLRCSPMKGHSHVYWYRQLPEEGLKFMVYLQKENIIDESGMPKERFSAEFPKEGPSILRIQQVVRGDSAAYFCASSLTDSNQPQHFGDGTRLSIL.

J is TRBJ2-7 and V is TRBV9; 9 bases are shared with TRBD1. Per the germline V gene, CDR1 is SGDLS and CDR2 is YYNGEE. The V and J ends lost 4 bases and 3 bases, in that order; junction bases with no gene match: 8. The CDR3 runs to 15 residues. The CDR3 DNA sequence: TGTGCCAGCAGCCCCCAGCGGACAGGGGACTACGAGCAGTACTTC. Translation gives CASSPQRTGDYEQYF.

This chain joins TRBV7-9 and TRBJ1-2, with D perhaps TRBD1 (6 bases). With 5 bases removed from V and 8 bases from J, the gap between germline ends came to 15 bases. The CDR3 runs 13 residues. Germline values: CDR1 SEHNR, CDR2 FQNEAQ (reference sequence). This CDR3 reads CASSPQGLGGYTF. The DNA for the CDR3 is TGTGCCAGCAGCCCTCAGGGGCTGGGAGGCTACACCTTC.